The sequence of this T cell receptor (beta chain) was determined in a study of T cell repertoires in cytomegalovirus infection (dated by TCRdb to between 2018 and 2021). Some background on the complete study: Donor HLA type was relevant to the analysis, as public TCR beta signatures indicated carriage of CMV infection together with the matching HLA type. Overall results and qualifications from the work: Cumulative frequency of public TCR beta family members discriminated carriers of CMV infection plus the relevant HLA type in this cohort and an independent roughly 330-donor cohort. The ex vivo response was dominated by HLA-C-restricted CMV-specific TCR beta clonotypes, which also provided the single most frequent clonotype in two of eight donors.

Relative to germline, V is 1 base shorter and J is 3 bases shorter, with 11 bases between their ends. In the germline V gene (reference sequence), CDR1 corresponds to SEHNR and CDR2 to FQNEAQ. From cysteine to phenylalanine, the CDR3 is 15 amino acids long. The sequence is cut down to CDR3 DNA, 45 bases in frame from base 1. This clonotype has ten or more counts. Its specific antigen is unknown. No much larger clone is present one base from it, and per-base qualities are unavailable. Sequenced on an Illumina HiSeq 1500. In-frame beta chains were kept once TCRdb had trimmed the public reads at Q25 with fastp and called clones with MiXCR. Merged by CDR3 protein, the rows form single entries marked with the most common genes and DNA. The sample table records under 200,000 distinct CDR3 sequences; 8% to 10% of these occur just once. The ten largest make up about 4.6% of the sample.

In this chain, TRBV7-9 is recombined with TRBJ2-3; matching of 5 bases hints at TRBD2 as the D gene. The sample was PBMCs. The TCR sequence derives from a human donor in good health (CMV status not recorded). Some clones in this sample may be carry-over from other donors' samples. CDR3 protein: CASSLGGMFTDTQYF. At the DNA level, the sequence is TGTGCCAGCAGCTTAGGAGGGATGTTTACAGATACGCAGTATTTT.